Sequencing of this TCR beta chain was carried out in a study of T cell responses to AZD1222 COVID-19 vaccine. Produced via immunoSEQ multiplex PCR; TCRdb's table is partial and in-frame only. This table has about 92,000 clones, approximately 90% appearing once. Study observations and caveats: A reported finding is that nearly half of spike-specific TCRs target unmutated variant regions. Spike-specific TCRs gained breadth and depth after people received two AZD1222 doses.

The germline V gene has CDR1 GTSNPN and CDR2 SVGIG (reference sequence). Germline trimming cut 2 bases from V and 5 bases from J; bases unmatched to any gene: 14. The CDR3 is 17 amino acids. In regard to this clone: Its target is unknown.

This TCR came from an adult in good health. V gene TRBV30 combines with J gene TRBJ1-4; 7 nucleotides align to TRBD1. Material: peripheral blood, obtained on day 0 of AZD1222 vaccination. The CDR3 spells CAWSQADTGTENEKLFF. Written as DNA, the CDR3 is TGTGCCTGGAGTCAGGCTGACACCGGGACAGAAAATGAAAAACTGTTTTTT.